This TCR beta chain was captured by sequencing in a study of blood T cell repertoires in COVID-19. V was trimmed by 5 bases and J by 3 bases, leaving 14 bases between them. Germline V gives CDR1 KGHSH, CDR2 LQKENI. This CDR3 spans 15 amino acids. Measured with immunoSEQ multiplex PCR; TCRdb has only the in-frame clones, and not every one. Here the sample spans about 250,000 clones, 75% to 90% being singletons. Sequences were obtained from peripheral blood. This clonotype originated in a woman in her thirties with active or convalescent COVID-19. The genes are TRBV18 and TRBJ1-5, with D possibly matching TRBD1 (6 bases). The CDR3 sequence is CASSSQTGSNQPQHF. The CDR3 DNA reads as TGTGCCAGCTCATCCCAAACAGGGTCCAATCAGCCCCAGCATTTT.